This entry is about one T cell receptor (beta chain). The antigen remains unidentified. Trimming at V came to 5 bases and at J to 3 bases, leaving 7 bases not matched to a gene. From germline, CDR1 is MNHEY and CDR2 SMNVEV (reference sequence). CDR3 size: 15 residues. The PCR had 60 Vbeta and 13 Jbeta primers. The data were produced by immunoSEQ multiplex PCR, yet TCRdb's version contains in-frame clones alone and is incomplete. The data hold roughly 150,000 clones, with 64% observed a single time. These data belong to a study of cytomegalovirus exposure and HLA in healthy donors. Study context: Of about 400 genotyped donors, about 81% clustered with self-reported Caucasian donors.

Whole-study results and caveats: TCR beta sequences reportedly predicted most subjects' HLA-A and HLA-B alleles accurately. Later analysis reportedly placed an Asian-associated ancestry cluster below the approximately 700-donor mean in N-insertions. CMV antigen specificity of a few CMV-associated chains was confirmed in vitro.

The sequenced sample was PBMCs. The V and J genes are TRBV27 and TRBJ2-7; 10 bases fit TRBD1. This TCR derives from a woman in her twenties or thirties in good health and CMV-seropositive. CDR3: CASSTTGTGVYEQYF. CDR3 DNA sequence: TGTGCCAGCAGTACTACCGGGACAGGGGTCTACGAGCAGTACTTC.